This TCR beta chain was identified during a study of monozygotic twins with inflammatory bowel disease. The CDR3 covers 15 residues. For each CDR3 protein, TCRdb gives one entry from its re-call of the 5' RACE reads, without DNA. This table lists about 210,000 distinct CDR3 sequences. The sequenced sample was blood. This chain connects TRBV23-1 to TRBJ2-2. TRBV23-1 is given ORF status, its function remaining uncertain. This clonotype originated in a human donor with ulcerative colitis or Crohn's disease, or a healthy co-twin of an affected twin (not recorded which). The CDR3 loop reads CASSHQKGLAGELFF.